The 16 T cell receptor beta chains below were found in one sample sequenced in a study of T cells in Graves' hyperthyroidism and ophthalmopathy. It was RNA transcripts that yielded the amplified TCR beta CDR3 regions. The study used the HTBI primer set for a first-round RT-PCR of the TCR CDR3. Each CDR3 protein is one row after TCRdb ran MiXCR on the multiplex PCR reads. The repertoire holds approximately 330,000 distinct CDR3 sequences, with about 21% as singletons. The material sequenced was blood. These receptors were collected from a woman aged 45 to 65 with Graves' hyperthyroidism.

This clonotype was picked up many times. The chain links TRBV11-1 to TRBJ2-1, with TRBD1 identical over 10 bases. The CDR3 has 17 amino acids. Per germline, CDR1 SGHAT and CDR2 FQDESV (reference sequence). V gave up 5 bases and J gave up 2 bases; unmatched junction bases: 9. The DNA of the CDR3 is TGTGCCAGCAGCCATCCTCGACAGGGGGCCGCCTACAATGAGCAGTTCTTC. Its protein is CASSHPRQGAAYNEQFF.

V and J are TRBV30 and TRBJ1-1; 7 bases align to TRBD1. Unmatched junction bases numbered 8, after V lost 3 bases and J lost 4 bases. The CDR3 extends over 14 amino acids. The germline V gene has CDR1 GTSNPN and CDR2 SVGIG (reference sequence). CDR3 bases: TGTGCCTGGAGATTGACAGGGAGTGGCACTGAAGCTTTCTTT. Translated, it gives CAWRLTGSGTEAFF. Full variable domain (rest looked up from reference TRBV30 and TRBJ1-1): SQTIHQWPATLVQPVGSPLSLECTVEGTSNPNLYWYRQAAGRGLQLLFYSVGIGQISSEVPQNLSASRPQDRQFILSSKKLLLSDSGFYLCAWRLTGSGTEAFFGQGTRLTVV.

V gene TRBV3-1 combines with J gene TRBJ2-7; 7 bases are a match to TRBD1. The V gene end was trimmed by 6 bases and the J gene end by 2 bases; junction bases not matched to a gene: 10. In germline, CDR1 is LGHDT, CDR2 YNNKEL (reference sequence). The CDR3 has 15 residues. CDR3: CASRGRTGGTYEQYF. The CDR3 nucleotides read TGTGCCAGCAGAGGAAGGACAGGTGGGACCTACGAGCAGTACTTC.

This clonotype was seen a handful of times. The rearrangement links TRBV11-2 to TRBJ1-2, with D hard to call. Trimming pared 5 bases from V and 2 bases from J, leaving 15 bases between. Germline loops: CDR1 SGHAT, CDR2 FQNNGV. This CDR3 region has 15 residues. CDR3 region: CASSPGVGYNYGYTF. The CDR3 DNA reads as TGTGCCAGCAGCCCCGGCGTGGGTTACAACTATGGCTACACCTTC.

The chain combines TRBV6-1 with TRBJ1-1, with D hard to call. The germline CDR1 and CDR2 sequences are MNHNS and SASEGT. This CDR3 region has 14 residues. Trimming removed 7 bases at V and 3 bases at J, with 15 bases between. The CDR3 loop is CASNEPTGDTEAFF. DNA for the CDR3: TGTGCCAGCAACGAGCCAACTGGGGACACTGAAGCTTTCTTT.

This rearrangement joins TRBV4-1 to TRBJ2-1, with 9 bases fitting TRBD1. Germline CDR1 is MGHRA and CDR2 is YSYEKL. The length of the CDR3 is 15 residues. Germline trimming cut 1 base from V and 8 bases from J; bases unmatched to any gene: 6. The CDR3 is CASSQVGTGYDEQFF. The CDR3 DNA reads TGCGCCAGCAGCCAAGTCGGGACAGGGTACGATGAGCAGTTCTTC.

In this sample, this clonotype turned up many times. The chain employs TRBV5-6 and TRBJ2-1, with 9 bases fitting TRBD2. Germline loops: CDR1 SGHDT, CDR2 YYEEEE. The CDR3 is made up of 15 amino acids. V trimming: 0 bases; J trimming: 7 bases; junction bases outside the gene matches: 5. The CDR3 loop reads CASSLVVAGVNEQFF. The CDR3 bases are TGTGCCAGCAGCTTGGTGGTAGCGGGAGTAAATGAGCAGTTCTTC.

This clonotype was counted at least ten times. V is TRBV28 and J is TRBJ2-7; 10 bases are a match to TRBD1. The length of the CDR3 is 15 residues. From germline, CDR1 is MDHEN and CDR2 SYDVKM. The J segment lost 2 bases and the V segment lost 6 bases, leaving 7 bases of the junction unmatched. The CDR3, as DNA: TGTGCCAGCAGCCCGTTCGGGACAGGGGCCTACGAGCAGTACTTC. It is translated as CASSPFGTGAYEQYF.

The chain links TRBV20-1 to TRBJ1-5, with unresolved D. Trimming took 5 bases from V and 2 from J, leaving 22 bases between them. This CDR3 comprises 17 residues. Germline V CDR1 and CDR2: DFQATT, SNEGSKA (reference sequence). The DNA of the CDR3 is TGCAGTGCTCCCTCAGGACTTATTGCTTTGGGCAATCAGCCCCAGCATTTT. Its protein product is CSAPSGLIALGNQPQHF.

This clonotype was counted at least ten times. V usage is TRBV5-1 and J usage is TRBJ2-5; a possible D gene is TRBD2 (7 bases). There are 15 residues in the CDR3. Germline lookup yields CDR1 SGHRS and CDR2 YFSETQ. V was clipped by 4 bases and J by 1 base, with 14 bases between them. CDR3 protein: CASSLGGARQETQYF. CDR3 in DNA: TGCGCCAGCAGCCTAGGGGGGGCCCGCCAAGAGACCCAGTACTTC.

The chain couples TRBV5-4 to TRBJ2-7, with TRBD1 identical over 9 bases. Germline loops: CDR1 SGHNT, CDR2 YYREEE (reference sequence). CDR3 size: 14 residues. The V gene end was trimmed by 5 bases and the J gene end by 7 bases; junction bases not matched to a gene: 10. The CDR3, as DNA: TGTGCCAGCAGTAGAATCGGGACAGGGTGGGAGCAGTACTTC. It codes for CASSRIGTGWEQYF.

This clonotype was detected a few times. The gene calls are TRBV2 and TRBJ2-7, with TRBD1 identical over 11 bases. Germline V CDR1 and CDR2: SNHLY, FYNNEI. The CDR3 is 16 amino acids. Germline trimming cut 5 bases from V and 4 bases from J; bases unmatched to any gene: 10. The CDR3 nucleotides read TGTGCCAGCAGTCCGCGTATCGGACAGGGGGCTTACGAGCAGTACTTC. Amino acid sequence: CASSPRIGQGAYEQYF.

Comment on this clonotype: One end of the junction fails to match germline, which may point to a read error. This chain links TRBV20-1 with TRBJ1-3; no firm D call. The CDR3 spans 13 residues. CDR1 is DFQATT, CDR2 SNEGSKA, per germline (reference sequence). The CDR3 DNA reads as TGCAGTGCTAGATCTGACCCTGGAAGCACCATATATTTT. Translated, it gives CSARSDPGSTIYF.

This chain links TRBV4-2 with TRBJ1-4; D is uncertain. With 1 base removed from V and 1 base from J, the gap between germline ends came to 7 bases. The CDR3 runs to 15 residues. Germline V gene sequence: CDR1 LGHNA, CDR2 YNFKEQ. CDR3 region: CASSQVSGTNEKLFF. CDR3 nucleotides: TGTGCCAGCAGCCAAGTCTCAGGAACTAATGAAAAACTGTTTTTT.

The table lists this clonotype with many counts. The CDR3 loop is CASIIRGDRSTDTQYF. The CDR3 coding sequence is TGTGCCAGCATCATTAGAGGCGACAGAAGCACAGATACGCAGTATTTT. V is TRBV5-6 and J is TRBJ2-3, with D tentatively TRBD1 (5 bases). Trimming removed 6 bases at V and 0 bases at J, with 17 bases between. CDR3 length: 16 residues. CDR1 and CDR2 from the germline V gene are SGHDT and YYEEEE. Variable domain in full (rest from reference TRBV5-6 and TRBJ2-3): DAGVTQSPTHLIKTRGQQVTLRCSPKSGHDTVSWYQQALGQGPQFIFQYYEEEERQRGNFPDRFSGHQFPNYSSELNVNALLLGDSALYLCASIIRGDRSTDTQYFGPGTRLTVL.

The rearrangement links TRBV5-1 to TRBJ1-2; 12 bases match TRBD1. The CDR3 totals 15 residues. Germline loops: CDR1 SGHRS, CDR2 YFSETQ. V trimming: 0 bases; J trimming: 8 bases; junction bases outside the gene matches: 5. The DNA of the CDR3 is TGCGCCAGCAGCTTGGAGGGACAGGGGGCGCCAGGCTACACCTTC. This sequence encodes CASSLEGQGAPGYTF.